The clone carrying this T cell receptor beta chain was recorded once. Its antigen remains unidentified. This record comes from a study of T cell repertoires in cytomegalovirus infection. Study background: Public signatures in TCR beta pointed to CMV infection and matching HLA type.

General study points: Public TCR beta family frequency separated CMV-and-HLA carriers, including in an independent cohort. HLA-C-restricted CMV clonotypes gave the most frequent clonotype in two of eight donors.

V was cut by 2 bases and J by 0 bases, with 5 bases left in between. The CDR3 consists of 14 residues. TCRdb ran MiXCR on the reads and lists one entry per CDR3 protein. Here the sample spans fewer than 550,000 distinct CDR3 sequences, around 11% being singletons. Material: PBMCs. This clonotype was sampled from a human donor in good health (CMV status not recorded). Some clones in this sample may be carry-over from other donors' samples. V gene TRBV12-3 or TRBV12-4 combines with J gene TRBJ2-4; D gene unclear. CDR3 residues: CASSLREAKNIQYF. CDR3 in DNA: TGTGCCAGCAGTTTAAGAGAAGCCAAAAACATTCAGTACTTC.